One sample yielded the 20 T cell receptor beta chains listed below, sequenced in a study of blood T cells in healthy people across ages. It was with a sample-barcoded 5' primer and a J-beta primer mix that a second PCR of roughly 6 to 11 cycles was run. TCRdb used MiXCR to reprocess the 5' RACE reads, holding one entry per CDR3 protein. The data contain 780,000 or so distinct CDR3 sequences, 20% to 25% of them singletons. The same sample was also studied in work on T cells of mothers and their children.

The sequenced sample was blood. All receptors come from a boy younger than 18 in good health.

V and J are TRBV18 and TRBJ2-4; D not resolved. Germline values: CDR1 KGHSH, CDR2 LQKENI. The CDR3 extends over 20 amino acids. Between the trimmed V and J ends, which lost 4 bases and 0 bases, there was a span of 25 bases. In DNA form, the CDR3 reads TGTGCCAGCTCACACGCTGGGTTGGATATCGAAAAAGTAGCCAAAAACATTCAGTACTTC. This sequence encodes CASSHAGLDIEKVAKNIQYF. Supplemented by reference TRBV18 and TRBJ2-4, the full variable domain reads NAGVMQNPRHLVRRRGQEARLRCSPMKGHSHVYWYRQLPEEGLKFMVYLQKENIIDESGMPKERFSAEFPKEGPSILRIQQVVRGDSAAYFCASSHAGLDIEKVAKNIQYFGAGTRLSVL.

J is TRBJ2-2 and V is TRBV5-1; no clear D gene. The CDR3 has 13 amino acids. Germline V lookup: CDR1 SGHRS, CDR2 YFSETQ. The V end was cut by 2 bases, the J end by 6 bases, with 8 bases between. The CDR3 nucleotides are TGCGCCAGCAGCTTTTGGGCCCCCGGGGAGCTGTTTTTT. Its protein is CASSFWAPGELFF.

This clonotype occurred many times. The CDR3 reads CASSQDLQGAKNIQYF. CDR3 nucleotide sequence: TGTGCCAGCAGCCAAGATCTTCAGGGGGCCAAAAACATTCAGTACTTC. This chain uses TRBV4-2 with TRBJ2-4, with TRBD1 as a possible D gene (6 bases). Germline CDR1 is LGHNA and CDR2 is YNFKEQ. The CDR3 is 16 residues long. Trimming removed 0 bases at V and 1 base at J, with 10 bases between.

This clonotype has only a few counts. Here the CDR3 reads CASSQGTKSPYEQYF. The DNA of the CDR3 is TGTGCCAGCAGCCAAGGAACAAAATCCCCCTACGAGCAGTACTTC. The chain has TRBV3-1 and TRBJ2-5; D is uncertain. The DNA end is a closer match to TRBJ2-7, so the J assignment may be wrong. Per the germline V gene, CDR1 is LGHDT and CDR2 is YNNKEL (reference sequence). This CDR3 spans 15 amino acids.

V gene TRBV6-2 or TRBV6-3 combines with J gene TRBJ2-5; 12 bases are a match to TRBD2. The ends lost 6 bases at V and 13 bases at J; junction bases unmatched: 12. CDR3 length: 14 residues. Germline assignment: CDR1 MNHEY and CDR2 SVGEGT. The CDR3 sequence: CASSTQTSGSVSYF. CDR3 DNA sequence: TGTGCCAGCAGCACCCAGACTAGCGGGAGTGTTTCGTACTTC.

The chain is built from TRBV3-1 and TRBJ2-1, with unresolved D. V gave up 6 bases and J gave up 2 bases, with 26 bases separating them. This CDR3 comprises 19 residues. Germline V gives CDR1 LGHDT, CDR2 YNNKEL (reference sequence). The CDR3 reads CASSEAEDPWVGTYNEQFF. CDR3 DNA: TGTGCCAGCAGTGAGGCCGAGGATCCATGGGTCGGAACCTACAATGAGCAGTTCTTC.

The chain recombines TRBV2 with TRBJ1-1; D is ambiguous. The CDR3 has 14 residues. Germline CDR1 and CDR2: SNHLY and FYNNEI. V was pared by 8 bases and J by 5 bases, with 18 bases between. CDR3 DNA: TGTGCCAGCGAGTCCTCGCGGGGTGAGACTGAAGCTTTCTTT. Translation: CASESSRGETEAFF.

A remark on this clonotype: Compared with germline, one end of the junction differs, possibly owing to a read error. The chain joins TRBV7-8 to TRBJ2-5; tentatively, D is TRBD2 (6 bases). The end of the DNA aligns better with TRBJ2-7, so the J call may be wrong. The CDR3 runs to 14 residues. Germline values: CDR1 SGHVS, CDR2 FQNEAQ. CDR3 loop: CASSLQHGGSEQYF. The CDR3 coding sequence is TGCGCCAGCAGCTTACAACACGGAGGGTCCGAGCAGTACTTC.

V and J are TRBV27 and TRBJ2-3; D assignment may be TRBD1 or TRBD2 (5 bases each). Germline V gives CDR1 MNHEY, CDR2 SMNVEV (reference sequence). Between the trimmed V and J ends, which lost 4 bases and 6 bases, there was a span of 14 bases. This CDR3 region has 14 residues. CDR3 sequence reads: CASSSQTRGDTQYF. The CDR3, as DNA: TGTGCCAGCAGTTCCCAAACTAGGGGTGATACGCAGTATTTT.

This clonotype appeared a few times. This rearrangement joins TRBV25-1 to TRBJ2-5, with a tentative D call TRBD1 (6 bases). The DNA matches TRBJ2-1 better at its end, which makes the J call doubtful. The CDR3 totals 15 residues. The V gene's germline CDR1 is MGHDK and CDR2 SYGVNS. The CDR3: CASSPGTGRYNEQFF. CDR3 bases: TGTGCCAGCAGTCCGGGAACAGGGCGCTACAATGAGCAGTTCTTC.

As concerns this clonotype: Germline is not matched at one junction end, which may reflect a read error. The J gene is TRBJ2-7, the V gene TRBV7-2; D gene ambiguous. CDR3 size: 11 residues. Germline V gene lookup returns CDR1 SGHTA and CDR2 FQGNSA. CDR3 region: CAGSTAREQYF. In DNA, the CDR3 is TGTGCCGGCAGCACAGCCCGCGAGCAGTACTTC.

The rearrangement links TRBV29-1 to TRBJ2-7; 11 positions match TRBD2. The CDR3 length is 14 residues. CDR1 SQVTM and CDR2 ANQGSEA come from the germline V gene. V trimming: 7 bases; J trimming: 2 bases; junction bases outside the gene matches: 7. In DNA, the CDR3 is TGCAGCGCCCGACTAGCGGGATCCCCCTACGAGCAGTACTTC. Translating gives CSARLAGSPYEQYF.

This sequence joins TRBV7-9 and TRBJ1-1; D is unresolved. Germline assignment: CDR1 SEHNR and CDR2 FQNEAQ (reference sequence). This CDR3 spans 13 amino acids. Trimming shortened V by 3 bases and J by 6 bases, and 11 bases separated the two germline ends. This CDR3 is CASSFGGSSEAFF. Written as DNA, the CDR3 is TGTGCCAGCAGCTTTGGCGGGTCTTCTGAAGCTTTCTTT.

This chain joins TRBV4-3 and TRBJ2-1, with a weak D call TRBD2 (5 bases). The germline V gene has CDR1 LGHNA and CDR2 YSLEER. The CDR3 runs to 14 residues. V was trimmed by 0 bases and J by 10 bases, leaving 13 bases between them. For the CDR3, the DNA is TGCGCCAGCAGCCAAGATGGCTGGGAGAGAGAGCAGTTCTTC. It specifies CASSQDGWEREQFF.

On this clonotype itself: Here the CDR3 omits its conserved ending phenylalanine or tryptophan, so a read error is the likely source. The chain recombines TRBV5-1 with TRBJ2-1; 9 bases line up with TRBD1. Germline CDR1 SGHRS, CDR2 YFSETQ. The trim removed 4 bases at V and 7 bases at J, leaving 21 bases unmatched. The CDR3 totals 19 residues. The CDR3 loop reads CASSPRDGTGWNPWNEQFL. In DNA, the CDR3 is TGCGCCAGCAGCCCTAGGGACGGGACAGGGTGGAATCCTTGGAATGAGCAGTTCCTC.

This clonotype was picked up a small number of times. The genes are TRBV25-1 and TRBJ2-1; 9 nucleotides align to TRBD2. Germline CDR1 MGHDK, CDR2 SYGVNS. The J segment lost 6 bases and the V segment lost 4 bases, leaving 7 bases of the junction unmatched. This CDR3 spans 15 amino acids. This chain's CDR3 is CASSVRLAECNEQFF. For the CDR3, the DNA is TGTGCCAGCAGTGTGCGACTAGCGGAGTGCAATGAGCAGTTCTTC.

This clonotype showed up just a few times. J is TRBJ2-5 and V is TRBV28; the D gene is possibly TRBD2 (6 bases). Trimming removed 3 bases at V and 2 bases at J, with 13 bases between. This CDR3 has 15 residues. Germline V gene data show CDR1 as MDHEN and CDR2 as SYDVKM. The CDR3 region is CASSLWGLPQETQYF. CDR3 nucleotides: TGTGCCAGCAGTTTGTGGGGACTCCCTCAAGAGACCCAGTACTTC.

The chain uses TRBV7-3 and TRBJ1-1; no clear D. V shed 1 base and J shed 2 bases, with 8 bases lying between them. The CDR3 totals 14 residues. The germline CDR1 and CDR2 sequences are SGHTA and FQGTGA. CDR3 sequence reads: CASSLNFVNTEAFF. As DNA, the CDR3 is TGTGCCAGCAGCTTAAACTTTGTAAACACTGAAGCTTTCTTT.

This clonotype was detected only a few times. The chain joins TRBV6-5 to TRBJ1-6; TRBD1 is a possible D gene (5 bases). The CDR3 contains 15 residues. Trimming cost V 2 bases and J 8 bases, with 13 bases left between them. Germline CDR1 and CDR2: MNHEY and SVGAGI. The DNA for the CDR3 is TGTGCCAGCAGTTACGGCAGGGTAATGGATTCACCCCTCCACTTT. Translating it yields CASSYGRVMDSPLHF.

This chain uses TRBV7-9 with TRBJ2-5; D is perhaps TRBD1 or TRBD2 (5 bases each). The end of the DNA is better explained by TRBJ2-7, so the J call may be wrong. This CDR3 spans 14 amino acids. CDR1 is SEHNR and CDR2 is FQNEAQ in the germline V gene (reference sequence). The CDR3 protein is CASGLGDPHYEQYF. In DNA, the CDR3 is TGTGCCAGCGGATTGGGGGACCCACACTACGAGCAGTACTTC.